This is a list of T cell receptor beta chains from one sample in a study of early T cells in non-severe SARS-CoV-2 infection. One entry per CDR3 protein results from TCRdb running MiXCR on the 5' RACE reads. This repertoire shows some 36,000 distinct CDR3 sequences, 6.3% found once; its top ten account for 5% to 7%. The sample consisted of whole blood. These receptors came from an adult who was a healthcare worker with PCR-confirmed SARS-CoV-2 infection or an uninfected control (not recorded which). Both conserved end residues are trimmed from each CDR3. A D gene is named only where the DNA matches it firmly. A row's size may be missing; if present it is once, few, many or a size class.

size	J	V	D	CDR3
few	TRBJ2-7	TRBV5-1	-	ASSLPPSSYEQY
-	TRBJ2-3	TRBV7-2	-	ASSFSGGSTDTQY
-	TRBJ2-1	TRBV11-3	TRBD2	ASSFSGRYNEQF
few	TRBJ2-1	TRBV28	-	ASSPGLTNEQF
few	TRBJ1-4	TRBV6-6	TRBD1	ASSQEGGLGGKLF
many	TRBJ2-6	TRBV29-1	-	SVSYSGANVLT
few	TRBJ2-1	TRBV28	-	ASRTQGHEQF
many	TRBJ1-1	TRBV14	TRBD1	ASSLTGGTEAF
many	TRBJ2-7	TRBV28	-	ASKLPGASVLRGEQY
many	TRBJ1-5	TRBV19	TRBD1	ASRRQGYSNQPQH
many	TRBJ2-1	TRBV20-1	TRBD2	SAVSGRMDNEQF
few	TRBJ2-4	TRBV7-9	-	ASSLENENIQY
few	TRBJ2-2	TRBV7-9	-	ASSSRVTPKPGELF
many	TRBJ2-1	TRBV12-3/TRBV12-4	TRBD1	ASSFNRGNEQF
-	TRBJ2-1	TRBV20-1	TRBD2	SAPRTPRTSLDNEQF
many	TRBJ2-1	TRBV6-6	-	ASSPPGLPNEQF
many	TRBJ2-7	TRBV5-5	-	ASSLDLALSEQY
many	TRBJ1-2	TRBV5-6	-	ASSLQGTNYGYT
many	TRBJ1-2	TRBV6-5	-	ASSYAGANGGYT
-	TRBJ2-1	TRBV3-1	-	ASSYGRVSYNEQF
-	TRBJ2-5	TRBV7-8	TRBD1	ASSRLGQGSETQY
-	TRBJ2-6	TRBV9	-	ASSVTGTGANVLT
-	TRBJ1-1	TRBV5-5	-	ASSRKGVSTEAF
-	TRBJ2-1	TRBV11-2	TRBD1	ASSSTGTDYNEQF
-	TRBJ2-2	TRBV12-3/TRBV12-4	TRBD2	ASLDGTGLAGRNTGELF
-	TRBJ1-1	TRBV7-2	TRBD1	ASSLVGTGSTEAF
few	TRBJ2-7	TRBV5-1	TRBD2	ASSRLAGTPEQY
-	TRBJ2-5	TRBV20-1	-	SAITGTLGTQY
-	TRBJ2-3	TRBV7-9	-	ASSKKDTQY
few	TRBJ2-1	TRBV29-1	TRBD1	SVEVDRENEQF
many	TRBJ2-3	TRBV24-1	TRBD1	ATSDLYRGGDTQY